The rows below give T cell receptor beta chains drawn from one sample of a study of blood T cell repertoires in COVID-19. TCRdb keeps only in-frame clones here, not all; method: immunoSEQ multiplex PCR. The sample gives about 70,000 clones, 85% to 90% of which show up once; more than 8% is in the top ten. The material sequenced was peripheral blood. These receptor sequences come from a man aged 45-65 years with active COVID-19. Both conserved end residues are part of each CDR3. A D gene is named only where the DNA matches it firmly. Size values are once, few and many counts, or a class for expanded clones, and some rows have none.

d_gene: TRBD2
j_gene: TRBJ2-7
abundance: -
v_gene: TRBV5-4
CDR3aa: CASSPSAGLSHEQYF
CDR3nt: TGTGCCAGCAGCCCATCAGCGGGGTTAAGCCACGAGCAGTACTTC

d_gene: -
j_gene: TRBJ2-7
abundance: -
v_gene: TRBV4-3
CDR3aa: CASSQDPGRSYEQYF
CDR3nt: TGCGCCAGCAGCCAAGATCCAGGGCGGTCCTACGAGCAGTACTTC

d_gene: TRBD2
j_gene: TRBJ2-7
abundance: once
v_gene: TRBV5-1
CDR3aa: CASSGSGGRSYEQYF
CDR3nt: TGCGCCAGCAGCGGTAGCGGGGGCCGCTCCTACGAGCAGTACTTC

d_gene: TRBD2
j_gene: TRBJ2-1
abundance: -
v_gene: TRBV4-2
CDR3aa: CASSQAAGGPGGEQFF
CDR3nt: TGTGCCAGCAGCCAAGCAGCGGGGGGGCCGGGCGGTGAGCAGTTCTTC

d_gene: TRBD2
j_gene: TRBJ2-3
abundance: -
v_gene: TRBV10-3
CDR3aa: CAAGGLAARGTDTQYF
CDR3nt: TGTGCCGCGGGAGGGCTAGCGGCCCGGGGCACAGATACGCAGTATTTT

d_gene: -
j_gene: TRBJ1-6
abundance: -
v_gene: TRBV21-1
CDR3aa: CASTTPAPLHF
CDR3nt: TGTGCCAGCACCACTCCGGCACCCCTCCACTTT

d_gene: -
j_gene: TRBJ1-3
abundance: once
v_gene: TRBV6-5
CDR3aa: CASSSVSGNTIYF
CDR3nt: TGTGCCAGCAGTTCCGTATCTGGAAACACCATATATTTT

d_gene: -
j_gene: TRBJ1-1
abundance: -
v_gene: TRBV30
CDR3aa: CAWKGTLNTEAFF
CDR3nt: TGTGCCTGGAAGGGGACATTAAACACTGAAGCTTTCTTT

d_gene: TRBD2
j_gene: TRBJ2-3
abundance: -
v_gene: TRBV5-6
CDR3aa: CASSLTAGGRTDTQYF
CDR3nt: TGTGCCAGCAGCTTGACGGCGGGGGGGCGCACAGATACGCAGTATTTT

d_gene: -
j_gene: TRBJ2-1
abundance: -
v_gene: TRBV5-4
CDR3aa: CASSLEASEYNEQFF
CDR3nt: TGTGCCAGCAGCTTGGAGGCTAGCGAATACAATGAGCAGTTCTTC

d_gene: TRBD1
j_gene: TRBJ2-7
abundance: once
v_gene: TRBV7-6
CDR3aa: CASSPRGQGGYEQYF
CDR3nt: TGTGCCAGCAGCCCAAGAGGACAGGGGGGCTACGAGCAGTACTTC

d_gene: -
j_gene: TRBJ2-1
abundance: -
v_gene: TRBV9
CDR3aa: CASSASGESSSYNEQFF
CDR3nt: TGTGCCAGCAGCGCCTCAGGGGAGAGTAGCTCCTACAATGAGCAGTTCTTC

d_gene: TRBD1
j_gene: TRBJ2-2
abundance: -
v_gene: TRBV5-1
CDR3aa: CASSHQIVQGFTGELFF
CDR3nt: TGCGCCAGCAGCCATCAAATAGTACAGGGGTTTACCGGGGAGCTGTTTTTT

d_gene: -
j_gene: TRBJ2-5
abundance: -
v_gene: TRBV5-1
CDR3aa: CASSWEGGVGIRLETQYF
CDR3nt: TGCGCCAGCAGCTGGGAAGGGGGAGTGGGAATCAGGTTGGAGACCCAGTACTTC

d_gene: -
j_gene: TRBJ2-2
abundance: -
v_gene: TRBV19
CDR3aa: CASSIRGPTGELFF
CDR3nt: TGTGCCAGTAGTATTAGGGGTCCCACCGGGGAGCTGTTTTTT

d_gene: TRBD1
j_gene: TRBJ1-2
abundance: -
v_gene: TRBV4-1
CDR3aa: CASSQARTGAYGYTF
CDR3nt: TGCGCCAGCAGCCAAGCCCGGACAGGGGCATATGGCTACACCTTC

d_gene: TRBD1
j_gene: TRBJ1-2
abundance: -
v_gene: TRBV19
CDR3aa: CASTTTGVYGYTF
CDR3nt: TGTGCCAGTACCACTACAGGGGTCTATGGCTACACCTTC

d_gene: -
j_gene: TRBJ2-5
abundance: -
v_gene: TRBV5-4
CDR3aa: CASSSGLDGETQYF
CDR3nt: TGTGCCAGCAGCTCCGGCCTAGATGGAGAGACCCAGTACTTC

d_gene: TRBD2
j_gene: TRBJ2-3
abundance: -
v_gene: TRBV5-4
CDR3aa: CASTSGGADTQYF
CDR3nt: TGTGCCAGCACCTCGGGAGGGGCGGATACGCAGTATTTT

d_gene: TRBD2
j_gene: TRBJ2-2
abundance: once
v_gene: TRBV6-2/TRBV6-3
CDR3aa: CASSYSSSGGSVTGELFF
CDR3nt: TGTGCCAGCAGTTACTCGTCTAGCGGGGGGTCGGTCACCGGGGAGCTGTTTTTT

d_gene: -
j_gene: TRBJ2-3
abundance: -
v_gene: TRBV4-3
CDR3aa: CASSSPNGLPSPGDTQYF
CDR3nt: TGCGCCAGCAGCTCACCAAATGGACTTCCCTCCCCGGGGGATACGCAGTATTTT

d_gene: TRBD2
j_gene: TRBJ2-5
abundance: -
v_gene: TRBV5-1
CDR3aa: CASSLGRGALQETQYF
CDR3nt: TGCGCCAGCAGCTTGGGGCGGGGGGCCCTCCAAGAGACCCAGTACTTC

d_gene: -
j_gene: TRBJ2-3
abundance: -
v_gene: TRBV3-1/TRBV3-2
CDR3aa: CASSQGATDTQYF
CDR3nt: TGTGCCAGCAGCCAGGGAGCCACAGATACGCAGTATTTT

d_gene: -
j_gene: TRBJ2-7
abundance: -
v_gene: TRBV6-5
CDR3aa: CASTSGLAYEQYF
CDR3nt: TGTGCCAGCACCAGCGGGCTGGCCTACGAGCAGTACTTC

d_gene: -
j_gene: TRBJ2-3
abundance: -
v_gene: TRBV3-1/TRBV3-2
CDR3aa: CASSQESVPTDTQYF
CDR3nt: TGTGCCAGCAGCCAAGAGTCGGTTCCCACAGATACGCAGTATTTT

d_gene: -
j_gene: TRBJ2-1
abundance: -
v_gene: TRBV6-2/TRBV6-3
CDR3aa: CASSTTSSNEQFF
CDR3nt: TGTGCCAGCAGTACGACTAGTTCCAATGAGCAGTTCTTC

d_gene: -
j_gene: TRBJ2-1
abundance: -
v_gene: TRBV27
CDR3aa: CASSFATGDEQFF
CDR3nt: TGTGCCAGCAGTTTTGCCACCGGGGATGAGCAGTTCTTC

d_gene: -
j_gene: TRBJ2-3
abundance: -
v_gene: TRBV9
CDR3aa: CASSGGPPDTQYF
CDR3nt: TGTGCCAGCAGCGGGGGGCCTCCAGATACGCAGTATTTT